These 22 T cell receptor beta chains originate from one sample sequenced in a study of Graves' ophthalmopathy and Graves' hyperthyroidism. TCR beta CDR3 regions were amplified from RNA transcripts. RT-PCR was first run with HTBI primers, then multiplex PCR in a second round. TCRdb reprocessed the multiplex PCR reads via MiXCR and lists one record per CDR3 protein. The sample carries about 480,000 distinct CDR3 sequences, approximately 15% recorded once. The sample comprised blood. These receptors were collected from a woman aged 25 to 39 with Graves' ophthalmopathy.

The table lists this clonotype with many counts. The V and J genes are TRBV6-5 and TRBJ1-5; D may be TRBD1 (5 bases). Germline CDR1 is MNHEY and CDR2 is SVGAGI. The V and J ends lost 7 bases and 6 bases respectively, with 19 bases between them. This CDR3 contains 15 residues. CDR3: CASTLARDASQPQHF. CDR3 bases: TGTGCCAGCACCTTGGCCCGGGACGCAAGTCAGCCCCAGCATTTT.

The table lists this clonotype with many counts. This sequence joins TRBV28 and TRBJ2-5, with D possibly being TRBD1 or TRBD2 (5 bases each). Germline CDR1 and CDR2: MDHEN and SYDVKM. The CDR3 has 15 residues. V shed 5 bases and J shed 5 bases, with 18 bases lying between them. The CDR3 DNA reads as TGTGCCAGCAGTCACCCCGGGACCCTGGAGGAGACCCAGTACTTC. As protein: CASSHPGTLEETQYF. Full variable domain (outside the CDR3, taken from reference TRBV28 and TRBJ2-5): DVKVTQSSRYLVKRTGEKVFLECVQDMDHENMFWYRQDPGLGLRLIYFSYDVKMKEKGDIPEGYSVSREKKERFSLILESASTNQTSMYLCASSHPGTLEETQYFGPGTRLLVL.

Ten or more counts support this clonotype. The chain has TRBV7-9 and TRBJ2-7; D tentatively fits TRBD1 or TRBD2 (5 bases each). This CDR3 spans 16 amino acids. Trimming shortened V by 2 bases and J by 5 bases, and 19 bases separated the two germline ends. Germline lookup yields CDR1 SEHNR and CDR2 FQNEAQ (reference sequence). The CDR3 loop is CASSLYGTGYENEQYF. The CDR3 DNA reads as TGTGCCAGCAGCTTATACGGGACCGGCTACGAGAACGAGCAGTACTTC.

There are many counts of this clonotype. This rearrangement joins TRBV6-1 to TRBJ2-5; D unclear. V was clipped by 5 bases and J by 5 bases, with 12 bases between them. CDR1 and CDR2 from the germline V gene are MNHNS and SASEGT. The CDR3 is 13 amino acids. CDR3 sequence (DNA): TGTGCCAGCAGTAGAGGTATCTGGGAGACCCAGTACTTC. Translation: CASSRGIWETQYF.

This clonotype was recorded only once. This chain uses TRBV5-1 with TRBJ2-7; tentatively, D is TRBD1 (8 bases). The germline V gene has CDR1 SGHRS and CDR2 YFSETQ. The CDR3 runs 20 residues. The ends were cut back, 3 bases at V and 2 bases at J, with 30 bases in the middle. For the CDR3, the DNA is TGCGCCAGCAGCTGGGGGAGGGGACAGGTGAATTTGAAAGGCCCCTACGAGCAGTACTTC. This codes for CASSWGRGQVNLKGPYEQYF.

This clonotype was counted at least ten times. The rearrangement uses TRBV28 and TRBJ1-1; the match to TRBD1 covers 7 bases. The trim removed 8 bases at V and 4 bases at J, leaving 13 bases unmatched. In germline, CDR1 is MDHEN, CDR2 SYDVKM. CDR3 size: 15 residues. The CDR3 nucleotides are TGTGCCAGCGTTTCTCCTCCGGACAGGTTCACTGAAGCTTTCTTT. It codes for CASVSPPDRFTEAFF.

This clonotype was counted many times. The chain employs TRBV12-3 or TRBV12-4 and TRBJ2-5, with 8 bases identical to TRBD1. V dropped 6 bases and J dropped 3; count of bases not matched to a gene: 9. The CDR3 has 15 amino acids. CDR3 in DNA: TGTGCCAGCAGCTACCCTACAGGGGGTAAAGAGACCCAGTACTTC. Translated, it gives CASSYPTGGKETQYF.

This clonotype has at least ten counts. The rearrangement links TRBV12-5 to TRBJ1-1; 11 bases map to TRBD1. The germline CDR1 and CDR2 sequences are LGHNT and FRNRAP. V trimming: 1 base; J trimming: 1 base; junction bases outside the gene matches: 11. The CDR3 extends over 19 amino acids. The CDR3 coding sequence is TGTGCTAGTGGTTTGGCAACCGGGACAGGGGGAGGACGGAACACTGAAGCTTTCTTT. Residues: CASGLATGTGGGRNTEAFF.

In its sample, this clonotype was seen many times. The rearrangement uses TRBV20-1 and TRBJ1-2; TRBD1 aligns across 8 bases. CDR1 is DFQATT, CDR2 SNEGSKA, per germline (reference sequence). The CDR3 extends over 13 amino acids. The J segment lost 2 bases and the V segment lost 3 bases, leaving 2 bases of the junction unmatched. The CDR3 loop is CSARDRANYGYTF. DNA for the CDR3: TGCAGTGCTAGGGACAGGGCCAACTATGGCTACACCTTC.

In its sample, this clonotype was seen many times. This sequence joins TRBV28 and TRBJ1-2; 7 nucleotides match TRBD1. Germline loops: CDR1 MDHEN, CDR2 SYDVKM. This CDR3 comprises 16 residues. The V segment lost 10 bases and the J segment 4 bases; nucleotides outside the gene matches: 18. The CDR3 loop reads CAIYGEGATAAYGYTF. CDR3 nucleotides: TGTGCCATATACGGCGAGGGGGCGACGGCAGCCTATGGCTACACCTTC.

This clonotype was recorded at least ten times. V usage is TRBV4-1 and J usage is TRBJ2-2, with 9 bases lining up with TRBD2. Looked up from germline, CDR1 is MGHRA and CDR2 is YSYEKL. V shed 2 bases and J 5 bases; nucleotides not matched to a gene: 3. The CDR3 is made up of 15 amino acids. In DNA form, the CDR3 reads TGCGCCAGCAGCCAACCGCTAGCGGGAACCGGGGAGCTGTTTTTT. Protein sequence: CASSQPLAGTGELFF.

This clonotype was recorded many times. The CDR3 protein is CASSQVAGHTEAFF. CDR3 bases: TGCGCCAGCAGCCAAGTGGCAGGGCACACTGAAGCTTTCTTT. The rearrangement links TRBV4-1 to TRBJ1-1; TRBD1 might be the D (5 bases). CDR1 is MGHRA, CDR2 YSYEKL, per germline. The ends were cut back, 1 base at V and 3 bases at J, with 9 bases in the middle. The CDR3 length is 14 residues.

V is TRBV5-1 and J is TRBJ1-1, with D unclear. Trimming left V 3 bases short and J 3 bases short, with 12 bases between. This CDR3 has 14 amino acids. The germline V gene encodes CDR1 SGHRS and CDR2 YFSETQ. DNA of the CDR3: TGCGCCAGCAGCTCCGTGGACGGTGACACTGAAGCTTTCTTT. Translated: CASSSVDGDTEAFF.

This clonotype came up many times. The junction does not match germline at one end; this may be a read error. The chain links TRBV28 to TRBJ2-5, with D tentatively TRBD2 (6 bases). Germline-derived CDR1 and CDR2 are MDHEN and SYDVKM. The CDR3 loop spans 15 amino acids. CDR3 sequence: CASSPSGSEVGRCDF. In DNA form, the CDR3 reads TGTGCCAGCAGCCCCTCCGGGAGCGAAGTGGGCCGTTGTGACTTC.

Comments on this clonotype: A much more abundant neighbour one base away suggests this may be a read error. J is TRBJ1-2 and V is TRBV27; a possible D gene is TRBD1 (5 bases). The CDR3 runs to 16 residues. Per the germline V gene, CDR1 is MNHEY and CDR2 is SMNVEV (reference sequence). Here the CDR3 DNA reads TGTGCCAGCAGTTTATGGGGGAATAGATGGGGCTATGGCTACGCCTTC. It specifies CASSLWGNRWGYGYAF.

In this sample, this clonotype turned up many times. The chain links TRBV6-2 or TRBV6-3 to TRBJ2-2; 10 bases fit TRBD2. Germline V lookup: CDR1 MNHEY, CDR2 SVGEGT. CDR3 length equals 14 residues. CDR3 in DNA: TGTGCTACCTCTCTAGCGGGAGAAACCGGGGAGCTGTTTTTT. Translating gives CATSLAGETGELFF.

The gene calls are TRBV7-3 and TRBJ1-2; 12 bases fit TRBD1. With 2 bases clipped from V and 7 bases from J, the junction kept 5 bases outside the gene matches. In germline, CDR1 is SGHTA, CDR2 FQGTGA. The CDR3 covers 15 residues. The CDR3 is CASSLAGTGGFGYTF. In nucleotides, the CDR3 is TGTGCCAGCAGCTTAGCCGGGACAGGGGGCTTTGGCTACACCTTC. Based on the CDR3 plus reference TRBV7-3 and TRBJ1-2, the full variable domain is GAGVSQTPSNKVTEKGKYVELRCDPISGHTALYWYRQSLGQGPEFLIYFQGTGAADDSGLPNDRFFAVRPEGSVSTLKIQRTERGDSAVYLCASSLAGTGGFGYTFGSGTRLTVV.

This clonotype was picked up many times. The rearrangement uses TRBV28 and TRBJ1-1, with D possibly being TRBD1 (6 bases). Germline loops: CDR1 MDHEN, CDR2 SYDVKM. V lost 2 bases and J 0 bases, leaving 16 bases between the germline ends. The CDR3 spans 17 residues. Written as DNA, the CDR3 is TGTGCCAGCAGTTTAATAACAGGGCCTGGGGTGAACACTGAAGCTTTCTTT. Translating gives CASSLITGPGVNTEAFF. Full variable domain (rest looked up from reference TRBV28 and TRBJ1-1): DVKVTQSSRYLVKRTGEKVFLECVQDMDHENMFWYRQDPGLGLRLIYFSYDVKMKEKGDIPEGYSVSREKKERFSLILESASTNQTSMYLCASSLITGPGVNTEAFFGQGTRLTVV.

This clonotype was recorded many times. V gene TRBV28 combines with J gene TRBJ2-7; a possible D gene is TRBD1 (5 bases). Germline V CDR1 and CDR2: MDHEN, SYDVKM. V lost 3 bases to trimming and J lost 2 bases, with 11 bases between them. The CDR3 contains 14 residues. CDR3 nucleotide sequence: TGTGCCAGCAGTTTCAGACAGACCCCCTACGAGCAGTACTTC. Its protein is CASSFRQTPYEQYF.

The chain joins TRBV6-1 to TRBJ1-1; possibly TRBD1 for D (6 bases). CDR1 and CDR2 (germline): MNHNS, SASEGT. V lost 4 bases, J lost 4 bases, and 13 bases lay in between. This CDR3 has 14 residues. Here the CDR3 reads CASSVQGGGTEAFF. DNA of the CDR3: TGTGCCAGCAGTGTACAGGGTGGAGGCACTGAAGCTTTCTTT.

The sample holds many counts of this clonotype. The V gene is TRBV6-1, the J gene TRBJ1-6, with a tentative D call TRBD1 (5 bases). CDR3 length: 18 amino acids. The germline CDR1 and CDR2 sequences are MNHNS and SASEGT. V was pared by 7 bases and J by 0 bases, with 19 bases between. The chain's CDR3 is CASKEGAGRSSYNSPLHF. Here the CDR3 DNA reads TGTGCCAGCAAGGAAGGGGCGGGACGGAGCTCCTATAATTCACCCCTCCACTTT.

At least ten counts were recorded for this clonotype. This chain links TRBV28 with TRBJ2-6; no reliable D call. The V gene lost 5 bases and the J gene lost 0 bases, with 5 bases spanning the gap. The CDR3 consists of 14 residues. Germline V gene lookup returns CDR1 MDHEN and CDR2 SYDVKM. CDR3: CASSPRSGANVLTF. The CDR3 region has the DNA TGTGCCAGCAGTCCCCGCTCTGGGGCCAACGTCCTGACTTTC.